These T cell receptor beta chains were read from a single sample in a study of cytomegalovirus exposure and HLA in healthy donors. Using immunoSEQ multiplex PCR, the repertoire was profiled, and TCRdb retains in-frame clones only, with some absent. The sample records about 160,000 clones, approximately 84% being singletons. Input material: PBMCs. The receptors come from a man aged 18-30 years in good health and CMV-seropositive. The CDR3 runs from the conserved cysteine through the conserved F or W. Fields, in order: CDR3 length, V gene, clone size, J gene, D gene, CDR3 DNA, CDR3 protein. The D gene is left open where the match is weak. The listing skips clone size in some rows; elsewhere it reads once, few, many or a size class.

>16|TRBV5-6|-|TRBJ1-4|-
TGTGCCAGCAGCAGGAACAGTTTTGCAACTAATGAAAAACTGTTTTTT
CASSRNSFATNEKLFF
>19|TRBV7-2|-|TRBJ2-7|TRBD2
TGTGCCAGCAGCTCCCTGCCGACTAGCGGGGGGGGGATCTCCTACGAGCAGTACTTC
CASSSLPTSGGGISYEQYF
>16|TRBV19|-|TRBJ2-3|TRBD2
TGTGCCACCACCAGACTAGCGGCTGGGGAGGGAGATACGCAGTATTTT
CATTRLAAGEGDTQYF
>14|TRBV30|-|TRBJ2-5|-
TGTGCCTGGAAAAAAAATGGGCCACGGGAGACCCAGTACTTC
CAWKKNGPRETQYF
>15|TRBV9|-|TRBJ2-5|-
TGTGCCAGCAGTGCCCCCGGGACACCCCAAGAGACCCAGTACTTC
CASSAPGTPQETQYF
>16|TRBV4-2|-|TRBJ1-1|-
TGTGCCAGCAGCCAAGATGGTAGGCAGGGAGGGACTGAAGCTTTCTTT
CASSQDGRQGGTEAFF
>14|TRBV12-5|once|TRBJ2-5|TRBD1
TGTGCTAGTGGGGGGGACAGGACCCAAGAGACCCAGTACTTC
CASGGDRTQETQYF
>17|TRBV5-5|-|TRBJ2-7|TRBD2
TGTGCCAGCAACAACTGGGAGGGGCCTTTTCTCTCCTACGAGCAGTACTTC
CASNNWEGPFLSYEQYF
>16|TRBV7-9|-|TRBJ2-2|TRBD1
TGTGCCAGCAGCACGGGACAGGGCCTCTACACCGGGGAGCTGTTTTTT
CASSTGQGLYTGELFF
>13|TRBV19|-|TRBJ1-2|-
TGTGCCAGTAGTATCTCCGGGTACTTTGGCTACACCTTC
CASSISGYFGYTF
>14|TRBV5-1|-|TRBJ1-1|-
TGCGCCAGCAGCCTCCTACAGGGGAACACTGAAGCTTTCTTT
CASSLLQGNTEAFF
>13|TRBV30|-|TRBJ2-3|TRBD1
TGTGCCTGGTACAGGGGGGGCACAGATACGCAGTATTTT
CAWYRGGTDTQYF
>20|TRBV4-1|-|TRBJ2-1|TRBD2
TGCGCCAGCAGCTCCACCAGTACTCAGCGGGGGGCGAGGGTTAACAATGAGCAGTTCTTC
CASSSTSTQRGARVNNEQFF
>14|TRBV6-1|-|TRBJ2-3|TRBD2
TGTGCCAGCAGTGGGGGGGGTAGCACAGATACGCAGTATTTT
CASSGGGSTDTQYF
>11|TRBV10-3|-|TRBJ2-5|-
TGTGCCATCGGTCTACCGGAGACCCAGTACTTC
CAIGLPETQYF
>13|TRBV4-3|few|TRBJ2-5|TRBD2
TGCGCCAGCAGCCCCGGGACTACAGAGACCCAGTACTTC
CASSPGTTETQYF
>11|TRBV7-8|-|TRBJ2-5|-
TGTGCCAGCAGCCCTCAAGAGACCCAGTACTTC
CASSPQETQYF
>14|TRBV30|few|TRBJ2-4|TRBD2
TGTGCCTGGAAGACTAGCGCGGCCCCAAGTATTCAGTACTTC
CAWKTSAAPSIQYF
>16|TRBV4-2|-|TRBJ2-1|-
TGTGCCAGCAGCCGCCATGGGGACAACACCTACAATGAGCAGTTCTTC
CASSRHGDNTYNEQFF
>15|TRBV6-5|-|TRBJ1-2|TRBD1
TGTGCCAGCAGTTACTCGACAGGGGGGAACTATGGCTACACCTTC
CASSYSTGGNYGYTF
>14|TRBV6-5|-|TRBJ1-2|TRBD1
TGTGCCAGCGGAATACAGGGGTCGGGCTTCGGCTACACCTTC
CASGIQGSGFGYTF
>15|TRBV18|-|TRBJ2-3|TRBD2
TGTGCCAGCTCACTAACTAGCGGTAGCACAGATACGCAGTATTTT
CASSLTSGSTDTQYF
>15|TRBV6-5|few|TRBJ1-3|-
TGTGCCAGCAGTTACGGAGGCGACTCTGGAAACACCATATATTTT
CASSYGGDSGNTIYF
>16|TRBV15|-|TRBJ2-5|-
TGTGCCACCAGCAGAGATAACGGGGGACCACAAGAGACCCAGTACTTC
CATSRDNGGPQETQYF
>14|TRBV4-3|-|TRBJ1-2|-
TGCGCCAGCAGCCAAGACAGGGGTTGGTATGGCTACACCTTC
CASSQDRGWYGYTF
>16|TRBV6-5|-|TRBJ2-5|-
TGTGCCAGCAGTTACTCGGGGCAGAGACTTCAAGAGACCCAGTACTTC
CASSYSGQRLQETQYF
>15|TRBV10-3|-|TRBJ2-1|-
TGTGCCATCAGTCCCGGGGGGCCTTTGAAGAATGAGCAGTTCTTC
CAISPGGPLKNEQFF
>15|TRBV4-3|-|TRBJ1-2|-
TGCGCCAGCAGCCAAGATACGGAGGGATTCTATGGCTACACCTTC
CASSQDTEGFYGYTF
>15|TRBV13|-|TRBJ1-2|-
TGTGCCAGCAGCTCAGGAACTCAGGGGTACTATGGCTACACCTTC
CASSSGTQGYYGYTF
>11|TRBV20-1|-|TRBJ2-1|TRBD2
TGCAGTCCTTCCCGGGGGGGTGAGCAGTTCTTC
CSPSRGGEQFF
>12|TRBV2|-|TRBJ2-5|TRBD2
TGTGCCAGACTAGCGGGGGGAGAGACCCAGTACTTC
CARLAGGETQYF
>16|TRBV6-1|-|TRBJ2-2|TRBD2
TGTGCCAGCAGTGGTCCTGCGGGGGTGAACACCGGGGAGCTGTTTTTT
CASSGPAGVNTGELFF
>10|TRBV30|-|TRBJ1-2|-
TGTGCCTGGAGTGAGGAGATCTACACCTTC
CAWSEEIYTF
>14|TRBV5-8|few|TRBJ2-1|-
TGTGCCAGCAGCTTGGGATCTCCCGGGAATGAGCAGTTCTTC
CASSLGSPGNEQFF
>16|TRBV6-1|-|TRBJ2-3|TRBD1
TGTGCCAGCAGTGAGGAGACAGGGTTACTGACAGATACGCAGTATTTT
CASSEETGLLTDTQYF
>13|TRBV5-6|-|TRBJ2-3|-
TGTGCCAGCAGCTCGACAGCTACAGATACGCAGTATTTT
CASSSTATDTQYF
>17|TRBV30|-|TRBJ1-1|TRBD1
TGTGCCTGGAGTGTCCCTTGGACAGGGGAAGGGAACACTGAAGCTTTCTTT
CAWSVPWTGEGNTEAFF
>14|TRBV5-5|-|TRBJ2-3|TRBD2
TGTGCCAGCAGCTTGGGCGGGGGGGCGGATACGCAGTATTTT
CASSLGGGADTQYF
>16|TRBV4-3|-|TRBJ2-7|TRBD2
TGCGCCAGCAGCCGGATCGGAGCGGGGAATGACAACGAGCAGTACTTC
CASSRIGAGNDNEQYF
>15|TRBV6-5|-|TRBJ2-3|-
TGTGCCAGCAGTTACTCCCGGGGAAGCACAGATACGCAGTATTTT
CASSYSRGSTDTQYF
>12|TRBV5-1|-|TRBJ2-1|TRBD1
TGCGCCAGCTCCCAGGGGGACAATGAGCAGTTCTTC
CASSQGDNEQFF
>16|TRBV18|-|TRBJ1-6|-
TGTGCCAGCTCAACAGATATAGTCTCCTATAATTCACCCCTCCACTTT
CASSTDIVSYNSPLHF
>16|TRBV15|once|TRBJ1-6|-
TGTGCCACCAGCAGGAGTATACTAGCTTTCGATTCACCCCTCCACTTT
CATSRSILAFDSPLHF
>17|TRBV11-1|once|TRBJ2-7|TRBD2
TGTGCCAGCAGCTCAACCTTGAGCGGGACTCTCTCCTACGAGCAGTACTTC
CASSSTLSGTLSYEQYF
>16|TRBV4-3|-|TRBJ1-4|-
TGCGCCAGCAGCCAAGTCCAGGGTCGAACTAATGAAAAACTGTTTTTT
CASSQVQGRTNEKLFF
>15|TRBV18|-|TRBJ1-4|TRBD1
TGTGCCAGCTCACTACAGGGGATCCCTAGGGAAAAACTGTTTTTT
CASSLQGIPREKLFF
>15|TRBV5-6|-|TRBJ2-6|-
TGTGCCAGCAGCTCCACAAAATCTGGGGCCAACGTCCTGACTTTC
CASSSTKSGANVLTF
>15|TRBV29-1|-|TRBJ1-1|TRBD1
TGCAGCGTTGGGGACAGGGCGTTCGTGGGAACTGAAGCTTTCTTT
CSVGDRAFVGTEAFF
>16|TRBV18|-|TRBJ2-3|-
TGTGCCAGCTCACCACTGACGGGAACTAGCACAGATACGCAGTATTTT
CASSPLTGTSTDTQYF
>15|TRBV27|-|TRBJ2-2|TRBD2
TGTGCCAGCCGGCGGGGGGGGATGAACACCGGGGAGCTGTTTTTT
CASRRGGMNTGELFF
>15|TRBV7-2|-|TRBJ2-3|TRBD2
TGTGCCAGCAGGGAGCGGGGGGTCGGCACAGATACGCAGTATTTT
CASRERGVGTDTQYF
>14|TRBV27|-|TRBJ1-1|-
TGTGCCAGTCAGACAGACAGGACGAACACTGAAGCTTTCTTT
CASQTDRTNTEAFF
>14|TRBV7-2|-|TRBJ1-1|-
TGTGCCAGCAGCTGGGGAGGACGGAACACTGAAGCTTTCTTT
CASSWGGRNTEAFF
>16|TRBV5-1|-|TRBJ1-5|TRBD1
TGCGCCAGCAGCCCGGGGGGGACAGAGATCAATCAGCCCCAGCATTTT
CASSPGGTEINQPQHF
>17|TRBV5-5|-|TRBJ2-2|-
TGTGCCAGCAGCTTGACGATAAGGGGCACGAACACCGGGGAGCTGTTTTTT
CASSLTIRGTNTGELFF
>15|TRBV4-3|-|TRBJ2-1|-
TGCGCCAGCAGCCGTGGCCGGGGGTCCTACAATGAGCAGTTCTTC
CASSRGRGSYNEQFF
>15|TRBV5-1|-|TRBJ2-5|-
TGCGCCAGCAGCTTAGGAGGGGGGGTTAAAGAGACCCAGTACTTC
CASSLGGGVKETQYF